The next 8 T cell receptor beta chains were all read from a single sample in a study of Ad26.COV2.S vaccination and SARS-CoV-2 variants. The treatment here: around 19 received Ad26.COV2.S at low or high dose, single or two shots; five or six received placebo; per-sample allocation not given. Day 63 following the first vaccine or placebo injection was when the samples were taken. Method: immunoSEQ multiplex PCR; TCRdb's copy keeps in-frame clones and lacks some. In the table there are about 350,000 clones, 80% to 90% of which are singletons. Sample: peripheral blood, taken in a trial of Ad26.COV2.S vaccine versus placebo. These receptors all stem from a person between 18 and 65 years old who received the Ad26.COV2.S COVID-19 vaccine or a placebo.

V usage is TRBV18 and J usage is TRBJ1-4; 8 nucleotides agree with TRBD1. Germline CDR1 KGHSH, CDR2 LQKENI. The CDR3 spans 14 residues. V gave up 3 bases and J gave up 7 bases; unmatched junction bases: 4. The CDR3 reads CASSPGQGAEKLFF. In DNA, the CDR3 is TGTGCCAGCTCACCCGGGCAGGGGGCTGAAAAACTGTTTTTT.

The V call is TRBV7-2, the J call TRBJ2-7; 8 bases are shared with TRBD1. CDR3 size: 14 residues. J gave up 4 bases and V 2 bases, and 4 bases lay outside the gene matches. CDR1 SGHTA and CDR2 FQGNSA come from the germline V gene. CDR3 coding DNA: TGTGCCAGCAGCTTATGGGACAGGCTATACGAGCAGTACTTC. This sequence encodes CASSLWDRLYEQYF.

J is TRBJ2-2 and V is TRBV24-1, with TRBD2 as a possible D gene (5 bases). With 4 bases removed from V and 4 bases from J, the gap between germline ends came to 15 bases. Germline-derived CDR1 and CDR2 are KGHDR and SFDVKD. CDR3 size: 16 residues. CDR3 in amino acids: CATSDPLGVSTGELFF. The CDR3 DNA reads TGTGCCACCAGTGACCCCCTCGGGGTGTCCACCGGGGAGCTGTTTTTT.

This rearrangement joins TRBV6-2 or TRBV6-3 to TRBJ1-5; 9 bases are shared with TRBD1. Germline V gene lookup returns CDR1 MNHEY and CDR2 SVGEGT. The junction had 7 bases not matched to a gene; V was cut back by 5 bases and J by 2 bases. CDR3 length: 16 residues. CDR3 nucleotide sequence: TGTGCCAGCAGTCCCCCCCGGGACAGGGGCAATCAGCCCCAGCATTTT. This translates into CASSPPRDRGNQPQHF.

The chain combines TRBV6-5 with TRBJ2-1; D not resolved. V lost 5 bases and J lost 0, with 11 bases in between. The CDR3 runs 15 residues. Germline values: CDR1 MNHEY, CDR2 SVGAGI. CDR3 coding DNA: TGTGCCAGCAGTCCCCGGCGGTCCTCCTACAATGAGCAGTTCTTC. Its translation is CASSPRRSSYNEQFF.

About this clone: Mismatch with germline at one junction end may stem from a read error. The rearrangement joins TRBV11-3 to TRBJ1-1, with D unclear. Per germline, CDR1 SGHNT and CDR2 YENEEA. The CDR3 runs to 12 residues. CDR3 in amino acids: CASSLENTEAFF. CDR3 coding DNA: TGTGCCAGCAGCCTAGAGAACACTGAAGCTTTCTTT.

The chain uses TRBV27 and TRBJ2-7; D remains unclear. V lost 5 bases and J 2 bases, leaving 4 bases between the germline ends. The length of the CDR3 is 11 residues. Germline V gene lookup returns CDR1 MNHEY and CDR2 SMNVEV (reference sequence). The CDR3 loop is CASSQAYEQYF. CDR3 nucleotide sequence: TGTGCCAGCAGTCAAGCCTACGAGCAGTACTTC.

The chain has TRBV7-9 and TRBJ2-1; TRBD2 matches 9 bases. V was pared by 1 base and J by 3 bases, with 4 bases of the junction left unmatched. The CDR3 has 16 residues. Germline CDR1 SEHNR, CDR2 FQNEAQ (reference sequence). For the CDR3, the DNA is TGTGCCAGCAGCTTAGATCCTAGCGGGATCTACAATGAGCAGTTCTTC. As protein: CASSLDPSGIYNEQFF.